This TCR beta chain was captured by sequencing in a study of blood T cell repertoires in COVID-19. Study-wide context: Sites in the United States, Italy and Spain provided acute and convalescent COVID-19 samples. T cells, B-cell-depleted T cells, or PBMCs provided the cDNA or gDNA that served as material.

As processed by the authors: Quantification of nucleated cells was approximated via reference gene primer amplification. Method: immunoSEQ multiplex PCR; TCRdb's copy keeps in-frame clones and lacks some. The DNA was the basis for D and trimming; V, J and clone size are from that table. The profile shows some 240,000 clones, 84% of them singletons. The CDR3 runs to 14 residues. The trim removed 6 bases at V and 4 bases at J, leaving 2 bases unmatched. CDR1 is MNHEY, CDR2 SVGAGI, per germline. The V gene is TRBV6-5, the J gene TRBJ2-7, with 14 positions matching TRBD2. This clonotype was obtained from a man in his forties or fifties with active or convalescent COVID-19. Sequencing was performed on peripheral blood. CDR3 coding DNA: TGTGCCAGCAGGGGACTAGCGGGAGTGTACGAGCAGTACTTC. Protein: CASRGLAGVYEQYF.